A single sample gave rise to the 20 T cell receptor beta chains below, sequenced in a study of radiation and T cells in renal cell carcinoma. Indicated time point: blood 4 weeks post-SBRT, at nephrectomy. Treatment noted: 15 Gy SBRT to primary tumor, nephrectomy 4 weeks later. Produced via immunoSEQ multiplex PCR; TCRdb's table is partial and in-frame only. The table lists roughly 90,000 clones, around four fifths of them singletons, with approximately 9.6% in the top ten. The specimen was blood, collected from a patient whose treatment included radiotherapy and nephrectomy. The receptor set was obtained from a man aged 45-65 years with renal cell carcinoma.

This sequence joins TRBV6-1 and TRBJ1-5; 8 bases match TRBD1. Germline-derived CDR1 and CDR2 are MNHNS and SASEGT. The V gene end was trimmed by 5 bases and the J gene end by 5 bases; junction bases not matched to a gene: 5. The CDR3 sequence is 14 residues long. Here the CDR3 reads CASSMTGEDQPQHF. The CDR3 DNA reads TGTGCCAGCAGTATGACAGGGGAGGATCAGCCCCAGCATTTT.

J is TRBJ2-7 and V is TRBV7-8; the match to TRBD1 covers 7 bases. V lost 5 bases, J lost 1 base, and 5 bases stayed unmatched. The CDR3 length is 14 residues. Germline V gene lookup returns CDR1 SGHVS and CDR2 FQNEAQ. CDR3 sequence (DNA): TGTGCCAGCAGCGCACCGGGACAGTCCTACGAGCAGTACTTC. This codes for CASSAPGQSYEQYF.

In nucleotides, the CDR3 is TGTGCCAGCACGACAGGCTACTCTGGAAACACCATATATTTT. This gives the protein CASTTGYSGNTIYF. The rearrangement uses TRBV14 and TRBJ1-3, with D perhaps matching TRBD1 (6 bases). In germline, CDR1 is SGHDN, CDR2 FVKESK. With 7 bases removed from V and 0 bases from J, the gap between germline ends came to 10 bases. The CDR3 spans 14 residues.

This sequence joins TRBV6-5 and TRBJ2-2; D is unclear. V dropped 8 bases and J dropped 3 bases, with 13 bases sitting between them. The CDR3 covers 14 residues. Germline assignment: CDR1 MNHEY and CDR2 SVGAGI. CDR3 bases: TGTGCCAGCCACACTGGATTCGACACCGGGGAGCTGTTTTTT. It specifies CASHTGFDTGELFF.

The chain uses TRBV7-6 and TRBJ2-5; 9 bases fit TRBD2. The CDR3 runs to 14 residues. Germline V lookup: CDR1 SGHVS, CDR2 FNYEAQ. The V segment lost 5 bases and the J segment 3 bases; nucleotides outside the gene matches: 4. In DNA, the CDR3 is TGTGCCAGCAGCCCGGGACTAGCAGAAGAGACCCAGTACTTC. It translates to CASSPGLAEETQYF. The whole variable domain, remainder taken from reference TRBV7-6 and TRBJ2-5, is GAGVSQSPRYKVTKRGQDVALRCDPISGHVSLYWYRQALGQGPEFLTYFNYEAQQDKSGLPNDRFSAERPEGSISTLTIQRTEQRDSAMYRCASSPGLAEETQYFGPGTRLLVL.

The gene calls are TRBV2 and TRBJ1-6; D may be TRBD1 (5 bases). The germline gives CDR1 SNHLY, CDR2 FYNNEI. The V end lost 5 bases, the J end lost 8 bases, and 10 bases lay between the germline ends. The CDR3 has 13 amino acids. Written as DNA, the CDR3 is TGTGCCAGCAGTACCGGGACGGATTCACCCCTCCACTTT. It specifies CASSTGTDSPLHF.

This clone has a single count. The rearrangement joins TRBV6-5 to TRBJ2-7; D perhaps matches TRBD1 (6 bases). This CDR3 is 14 amino acids long. Trimming pared 5 bases from V and 1 base from J, leaving 12 bases between. Looked up from germline, CDR1 is MNHEY and CDR2 is SVGAGI. CDR3 residues: CASSQQGISYEQYF. The CDR3 DNA sequence: TGTGCCAGCAGTCAACAGGGTATTTCCTACGAGCAGTACTTC.

The rearrangement uses TRBV7-6 and TRBJ2-7; D is unclear. V shed 0 bases and J shed 1 base, with 7 bases lying between them. This CDR3 spans 14 amino acids. Looked up from germline, CDR1 is SGHVS and CDR2 is FNYEAQ. CDR3 nucleotides: TGTGCCAGCAGCTTAGCAGGCACTTCCTACGAGCAGTACTTC. Its protein is CASSLAGTSYEQYF. The full variable domain, completed using reference TRBV7-6 and TRBJ2-7, is GAGVSQSPRYKVTKRGQDVALRCDPISGHVSLYWYRQALGQGPEFLTYFNYEAQQDKSGLPNDRFSAERPEGSISTLTIQRTEQRDSAMYRCASSLAGTSYEQYFGPGTRLTVT.

This chain links TRBV5-1 with TRBJ2-3, with 7 bases that match TRBD2. This CDR3 is 15 amino acids long. The V segment lost 5 bases and the J segment 4 bases; nucleotides outside the gene matches: 10. Per the germline V gene, CDR1 is SGHRS and CDR2 is YFSETQ. This CDR3 reads CASRPSAGESDTQYF. CDR3 in DNA: TGCGCCAGCAGACCCTCCGCGGGAGAGTCAGATACGCAGTATTTT.

J is TRBJ2-7 and V is TRBV2; D is unclear. CDR3 length equals 13 residues. Per the germline V gene, CDR1 is SNHLY and CDR2 is FYNNEI. Trimming removed 3 bases at V and 8 bases at J, with 14 bases between. The CDR3 is CASSDYPSGKQYF. In DNA, the CDR3 is TGTGCCAGCAGTGATTATCCTTCGGGCAAGCAGTACTTC. Using reference TRBV2 and TRBJ2-7 for the parts outside the CDR3, the full variable domain is EPEVTQTPSHQVTQMGQEVILRCVPISNHLYFYWYRQILGQKVEFLVSFYNNEISEKSEIFDDQFSVERPDGSNFTLKIRSTKLEDSAMYFCASSDYPSGKQYFGPGTRLTVT.

The genes are TRBV2 and TRBJ2-5; possible D gene TRBD2, 6 bases. Looked up from germline, CDR1 is SNHLY and CDR2 is FYNNEI. Trimming removed 4 bases from V and 1 base from J, with 10 bases in between. CDR3 length: 14 amino acids. CDR3 DNA sequence: TGTGCCAGCAGTGTGTCTAGCGCCCAAGAGACCCAGTACTTC. Translated, it gives CASSVSSAQETQYF.

The CDR3 protein is CATSRDKEDENAGQFF. The CDR3 bases are TGTGCCACCAGCAGAGATAAGGAAGACGAGAATGCGGGGCAGTTCTTC. The V and J genes are TRBV15 and TRBJ2-1, with D maybe TRBD2 (5 bases). Germline CDR1 and CDR2: LNHNV and YYDKDF (reference sequence). CDR3 size: 16 residues. With 0 bases removed from V and 12 bases from J, the gap between germline ends came to 21 bases.

V gene TRBV5-4 combines with J gene TRBJ1-5; the D gene is possibly TRBD1 (5 bases). The CDR3 has 15 amino acids. V gave up 0 bases and J gave up 6 bases, with 13 bases separating them. Germline lookup yields CDR1 SGHNT and CDR2 YYREEE (reference sequence). The CDR3 is CASSLGRGEGQPQHF. In DNA, the CDR3 is TGTGCCAGCAGCTTGGGGAGGGGAGAGGGTCAGCCCCAGCATTTT.

Of note for this clone: The same CDR3 is also encoded by other DNA sequences in this sample. The J gene is TRBJ1-5, the V gene TRBV19; no firm D call. Germline CDR1 and CDR2: LNHDA and SQIVND (reference sequence). The CDR3 is 12 amino acids. V gave up 6 bases and J gave up 1 base, with 4 bases separating them. The CDR3 DNA reads as TGTGCCAGTAGGGGAAGCAATCAGCCCCAGCATTTT. Translation gives CASRGSNQPQHF.

This rearrangement joins TRBV18 to TRBJ1-1; D is undetermined. V shed 6 bases and J shed 0 bases, with 5 bases lying between them. Germline V gene sequence: CDR1 KGHSH, CDR2 LQKENI. The CDR3 is 12 residues long. This CDR3 reads CASSLMNTEAFF. In DNA form, the CDR3 reads TGTGCCAGCTCCCTTATGAACACTGAAGCTTTCTTT.

The J gene is TRBJ1-4, the V gene TRBV27; no clear D. Germline assignment: CDR1 MNHEY and CDR2 SMNVEV (reference sequence). V was pared by 3 bases and J by 8 bases, with 13 bases between. This CDR3 region has 14 residues. CDR3 sequence (DNA): TGTGCCAGCAGTTTGGACCGAAGGAGGGAAAAACTGTTTTTT. Protein sequence: CASSLDRRREKLFF. The entire variable domain, with the rest obtained from reference TRBV27 and TRBJ1-4, is as follows: EAQVTQNPRYLITVTGKKLTVTCSQNMNHEYMSWYRQDPGLGLRQIYYSMNVEVTDKGDVPEGYKVSRKEKRNFPLILESPSPNQTSLYFCASSLDRRREKLFFGSGTQLSVL.

The chain carries TRBV7-8 and TRBJ2-7, with TRBD2 identical over 9 bases. The CDR3 consists of 14 residues. CDR1 is SGHVS and CDR2 is FQNEAQ in the germline V gene. The trim removed 4 bases at V and 1 base at J, leaving 2 bases unmatched. CDR3 DNA sequence: TGTGCCAGCAGCTCGCGGGAGGGGTCCTACGAGCAGTACTTC. This gives the protein CASSSREGSYEQYF.

The rearrangement joins TRBV5-1 to TRBJ2-1; 12 nucleotides line up with TRBD2. Losses at the gene ends were 3 bases for V and 15 bases for J; bases not matched to a gene: 10. Germline loops: CDR1 SGHRS, CDR2 YFSETQ. The CDR3 length is 14 residues. CDR3 amino acids: CASSSGTSGFPWFF. The CDR3 DNA reads TGCGCCAGCAGCTCTGGGACTAGCGGGTTCCCGTGGTTCTTC.

The V and J genes are TRBV5-1 and TRBJ1-1, with no clear D. The CDR3 runs 15 residues. The germline gives CDR1 SGHRS, CDR2 YFSETQ. Trimming took off 0 bases at V and 4 bases at J, with 13 bases between the two ends. The CDR3 nucleotides read TGCGCCAGCAGCTTGGTTCGGACCTCGGGCACTGAAGCTTTCTTT. It encodes CASSLVRTSGTEAFF.

The chain joins TRBV7-8 to TRBJ2-1; 8 bases agree with TRBD2. This CDR3 contains 16 residues. Germline values: CDR1 SGHVS, CDR2 FQNEAQ. With V trimmed by 4 bases and J by 9 bases, 14 bases remained unmatched. The CDR3 DNA reads as TGTGCCAGCAGCTCGATGACGTGGCGGGAGGACAGTGAGCAGTTCTTC. This gives the protein CASSSMTWREDSEQFF.